This T cell receptor beta chain was identified in a study of CD8+ T cells in alopecia areata. The CDR3 covers 12 residues. In germline, CDR1 is SNHLY, CDR2 FYNNEI. The V gene end was trimmed by 4 bases and the J gene end by 3 bases; junction bases not matched to a gene: 0. On this clone: The same CDR3 can be traced to other DNA sequences in this sample.

Extraction of RNA preceded its reverse transcription into cDNA, which served as the sequencing template. The protocol was immunoSEQ multiplex PCR, while the TCRdb copy is restricted to in-frame clones and leaves out a portion. The sample carries over 100,000 clones, 53% recorded once. Treatment of the sample: oral pan-JAK inhibitor, 5-10 mg twice daily. This chain connects TRBV2 to TRBJ2-7, with 7 bases lining up with TRBD1. This TCR came from a human donor with alopecia areata. The input for sequencing was CD4+ T cells sorted from blood, taken at week 4, from a patient treated with tofacitinib. CDR3 sequence: CASSGQGYEQYF. The CDR3 nucleotides are TGTGCCAGCAGTGGACAGGGCTACGAGCAGTACTTC. The full variable domain, its missing parts supplied by reference TRBV2 and TRBJ2-7, is EPEVTQTPSHQVTQMGQEVILRCVPISNHLYFYWYRQILGQKVEFLVSFYNNEISEKSEIFDDQFSVERPDGSNFTLKIRSTKLEDSAMYFCASSGQGYEQYFGPGTRLTVT.